This paragraph covers one TCR beta chain sequence. Its antigen is undetermined. One base away lies a much larger clone, so this may be a sequencing read error. A sample-barcoded 5' primer and a J-beta primer mix were used in a second PCR of roughly 6 to 11 cycles. In TCRdb, the 5' RACE reads were re-called with MiXCR into one record per CDR3 protein. Among about 1.1 million distinct CDR3 sequences listed, approximately 38% were seen once. These data are taken from a study of blood T cells in healthy people across ages. The sample, approximately 11 milliliters of peripheral blood, was drawn from each donor. Regarding the study as a whole: A strong correlation was found between TCR beta diversity and the percentage of naive T cells.

The CDR3 has 16 residues. The germline V gene encodes CDR1 LGHNA and CDR2 YNFKEQ. With 0 bases removed from V and 7 bases from J, the gap between germline ends came to 18 bases. V is TRBV4-2 and J is TRBJ1-2; possibly TRBD1 for D (5 bases). The specimen sequenced was blood. This clonotype was obtained from a young man in good health. CDR3 in amino acids: CASSQDLNSRDCGYTF. CDR3 DNA: TGTGCCAGCAGCCAAGATCTCAATTCGCGGGACTGTGGCTACACCTTC.